The next 30 T cell receptor beta chains were all read from a single sample in a study of early T cells in non-severe SARS-CoV-2 infection. TCRdb reanalysed the 5' RACE reads using MiXCR and keeps one entry per CDR3 protein. The repertoire has about 77,000 distinct CDR3 sequences, approximately 5% of them found once; the top ten carry about 7%. The specimen was whole blood, collected at baseline. Every receptor here comes from an adult who was a healthcare worker with PCR-confirmed SARS-CoV-2 infection or an uninfected control (not recorded which).

This clonotype was seen ten or more times. CDR3 residues: CASRLAGATDTQYF. CDR3 DNA: TGCGCCAGCAGGCTAGCGGGGGCCACAGATACGCAGTATTTT. The J gene is TRBJ2-3, the V gene TRBV10-2; 10 bases match TRBD2. The CDR3 covers 14 residues. With 6 bases clipped from V and 2 bases from J, the junction kept 2 bases outside the gene matches. Germline V gives CDR1 WSHSY, CDR2 SAAADI.

The chain combines TRBV7-6 with TRBJ2-1; D assignment may be TRBD1 or TRBD2 (5 bases each). Trimming removed 2 bases from V and 7 bases from J, with 15 bases in between. Germline loops: CDR1 SGHVS, CDR2 FNYEAQ. CDR3 length: 15 amino acids. The CDR3 loop reads CASSLNPGSGNEQFF. In DNA, the CDR3 is TGTGCCAGCAGCTTAAATCCGGGATCAGGGAATGAGCAGTTCTTC.

The chain joins TRBV29-1 to TRBJ2-5; D possibly uses TRBD1 or TRBD2 (6 bases each). V lost 3 bases, J lost 9 bases, and 20 bases lay in between. Germline CDR1 and CDR2: SQVTM and ANQGSEA. The length of the CDR3 is 14 residues. CDR3 sequence reads: CSVEKLATPGAQYF. CDR3 DNA sequence: TGCAGCGTTGAGAAGCTAGCGACCCCAGGGGCCCAGTACTTC. Together with reference TRBV29-1 and TRBJ2-5, the CDR3 gives the full variable domain: SAVISQKPSRDICQRGTSLTIQCQVDSQVTMMFWYRQQPGQSLTLIATANQGSEATYESGFVIDKFPISRPNLTFSTLTVSNMSPEDSSIYLCSVEKLATPGAQYFGPGTRLLVL.

This clonotype was picked up many times. This chain's CDR3 is CSARDPQRESNEQFF. CDR3 nucleotides: TGCAGTGCTAGAGATCCCCAGCGGGAATCCAATGAGCAGTTCTTC. The chain couples TRBV20-1 to TRBJ2-1; 7 nucleotides match TRBD2. The length of the CDR3 is 15 residues. The J segment lost 6 bases and the V segment lost 0 bases, leaving 8 bases of the junction unmatched. The germline V gene encodes CDR1 DFQATT and CDR2 SNEGSKA (reference sequence).

The chain employs TRBV20-1 and TRBJ2-3; TRBD1 is a possible D gene (5 bases). CDR3 length: 17 amino acids. Between the trimmed V and J ends, which lost 1 base and 4 bases, there was a span of 21 bases. The germline gives CDR1 DFQATT, CDR2 SNEGSKA (reference sequence). DNA for the CDR3: TGCAGTGCTAGAGCCCCTCGTTGGGGCTTGGCGCCAGATACGCAGTATTTT. It encodes CSARAPRWGLAPDTQYF.

The rearrangement uses TRBV5-1 and TRBJ2-5; D not certain. The CDR3 runs to 12 residues. Per germline, CDR1 SGHRS and CDR2 YFSETQ. V lost 0 bases, J lost 4 bases, and 4 bases lay in between. The CDR3 bases are TGCGCCAGCAGCTTGGAGGTAGAGACCCAGTACTTC. It codes for CASSLEVETQYF.

This clonotype was counted ten times or more. This chain connects TRBV20-1 to TRBJ2-1; D is uncertain. Trimming removed 0 bases from V and 13 bases from J, with 13 bases in between. Germline-derived CDR1 and CDR2 are DFQATT and SNEGSKA (reference sequence). CDR3 length: 12 amino acids. CDR3 residues: CSARDDGYRQFF. CDR3 nucleotide sequence: TGCAGTGCTAGAGATGACGGCTATCGACAGTTCTTC.

This chain uses TRBV27 with TRBJ2-2; TRBD2 might be the D (5 bases). Trimming removed 1 base from V and 7 bases from J, with 16 bases in between. The CDR3 runs to 16 residues. Germline CDR1 MNHEY, CDR2 SMNVEV (reference sequence). CDR3 protein: CASSLLETRGYGELFF. As DNA, the CDR3 is TGTGCCAGCAGTTTATTGGAGACACGAGGGTACGGGGAGCTGTTTTTT.

In its sample, this clonotype was seen many times. The chain carries TRBV20-1 and TRBJ1-2, with D unresolved. Germline CDR1 DFQATT, CDR2 SNEGSKA (reference sequence). There are 15 residues in the CDR3. V was cut by 6 bases and J by 2 bases, with 19 bases left in between. Here the CDR3 DNA reads TGCAGTGCCCCTCCAGGTAGACTGATGAACTATGGCTACACCTTC. Protein sequence: CSAPPGRLMNYGYTF.

This clonotype occurred many times. The chain employs TRBV12-2 and TRBJ2-1; TRBD2 is taken as the D call from the table, unchecked against the DNA. TRBV12-2 is given as a pseudogene. The CDR3 is 16 residues long. CDR3: CASRLARECSYNEQFF. The CDR3 region has the DNA TGTGCAAGTCGCTTAGCGCGGGAGTGCTCCTACAATGAGCAGTTCTTC.

This chain uses TRBV7-9 with TRBJ1-1, with 12 nucleotides matching TRBD1. Germline CDR1 SEHNR, CDR2 FQNEAQ (reference sequence). The trim removed 5 bases at V and 8 bases at J, leaving 6 bases unmatched. The CDR3 loop spans 14 amino acids. The CDR3 reads CASSKPGQGAEAFF. The CDR3 DNA sequence: TGTGCCAGCAGCAAACCGGGACAGGGGGCGGAAGCTTTCTTT.

This clonotype was detected only a few times. The V gene is TRBV6-5, the J gene TRBJ1-1, with D possibly TRBD1 on 5 matching bases. The V gene's germline CDR1 is MNHEY and CDR2 SVGAGI. This CDR3 has 16 residues. V lost 7 bases to trimming and J lost 0 bases, with 18 bases between them. The chain's CDR3 is CASIQLGGGMNTEAFF. The CDR3, as DNA: TGTGCCAGCATTCAACTCGGGGGGGGAATGAACACTGAAGCTTTCTTT.

The V and J genes are TRBV19 and TRBJ1-5; D is perhaps TRBD1 (6 bases). The germline V gene has CDR1 LNHDA and CDR2 SQIVND (reference sequence). V dropped 2 bases and J dropped 3 bases, with 8 bases sitting between them. This CDR3 is 14 amino acids long. The CDR3 sequence: CASSIRDINQPQHF. CDR3 DNA sequence: TGTGCCAGTAGTATAAGGGACATCAATCAGCCCCAGCATTTT.

This clonotype was counted many times. The chain links TRBV7-6 to TRBJ2-5; D is ambiguous. Trimming took 5 bases from V and 5 from J, leaving 18 bases between them. This CDR3 is 15 amino acids long. Germline values: CDR1 SGHVS, CDR2 FNYEAQ. The CDR3 is CASSEDFQVEETQYF. The CDR3 DNA reads TGTGCCAGCAGCGAAGATTTCCAGGTTGAGGAGACCCAGTACTTC.

The chain employs TRBV10-3 and TRBJ2-7, with D possibly called TRBD1 or TRBD2 (5 bases each). CDR1 and CDR2 (germline): ENHRY, SYGVKD. The CDR3 spans 12 residues. V dropped 10 bases and J dropped 3 bases, with 13 bases sitting between them. The CDR3 here is CATGRESYEQYF. CDR3 bases: TGTGCCACGGGACGGGAAAGCTACGAGCAGTACTTC.

This clonotype was detected only a few times. V and J are TRBV7-9 and TRBJ1-5; unclear D gene. Germline assignment: CDR1 SEHNR and CDR2 FQNEAQ (reference sequence). The V end was cut by 2 bases, the J end by 4 bases, with 3 bases between. The CDR3 is 12 amino acids. The CDR3 sequence: CASSLPNQPQHF. The CDR3, as DNA: TGTGCCAGCAGCTTACCTAATCAGCCCCAGCATTTT.

This clonotype was observed many times. The rearrangement uses TRBV7-2 and TRBJ1-5; 9 nucleotides align to TRBD1. Germline CDR1 and CDR2: SGHTA and FQGNSA. V was pared by 3 bases and J by 9 bases, with 6 bases of the junction left unmatched. This CDR3 is built from 14 residues. CDR3 protein: CASSFRTGEPPQHF. CDR3 in DNA: TGTGCCAGCAGCTTTAGGACAGGGGAGCCGCCCCAGCATTTT.

The rearrangement uses TRBV7-6 and TRBJ2-7, with D unresolved. V was shortened by 1 base and J by 2 bases, with 12 bases between the two germline ends. The length of the CDR3 is 15 residues. Germline V lookup: CDR1 SGHVS, CDR2 FNYEAQ. CDR3 coding DNA: TGTGCCAGCAGCTTAGAACTGGGTAGGACCTACGAGCAGTACTTC. Amino acid sequence: CASSLELGRTYEQYF.

This clonotype was observed a handful of times. The CDR3: CALSRSDTGELFF. The CDR3 DNA reads TGTGCCTTAAGCCGAAGCGACACCGGGGAGCTGTTTTTT. The chain links TRBV28 to TRBJ2-2; D is ambiguous. Germline-derived CDR1 and CDR2 are MDHEN and SYDVKM. Trimming took off 11 bases at V and 3 bases at J, with 13 bases between the two ends. The CDR3 length is 13 residues.

The chain carries TRBV18 and TRBJ2-3, with a weak D call TRBD1 (5 bases). CDR3 length: 14 residues. CDR1 and CDR2 from the germline V gene are KGHSH and LQKENI. V dropped 3 bases and J dropped 0 bases, with 7 bases sitting between them. Here the CDR3 reads CASSPTGSTDTQYF. For the CDR3, the DNA is TGTGCCAGCTCACCCACAGGAAGCACAGATACGCAGTATTTT.

At least ten counts were recorded for this clonotype. The rearrangement joins TRBV20-1 to TRBJ2-7; TRBD2 might be the D (6 bases). The germline CDR1 and CDR2 sequences are DFQATT and SNEGSKA (reference sequence). V was trimmed by 7 bases and J by 5 bases, leaving 21 bases between them. This CDR3 contains 14 residues. The CDR3 protein is CSGRRIASVNEQYF. In nucleotides, the CDR3 is TGCAGTGGGAGGAGGATCGCTAGCGTCAACGAGCAGTACTTC.

This clonotype appeared many times. The chain couples TRBV7-9 to TRBJ1-1; D unresolved. CDR3 length: 13 amino acids. Germline CDR1 reads SEHNR; CDR2 reads FQNEAQ (reference sequence). Trimming left V 6 bases short and J 6 bases short, with 14 bases between. Written as DNA, the CDR3 is TGTGCCAGCAGTTTAAGCCGAGAGGCTGAAGCTTTCTTT. The encoded protein is CASSLSREAEAFF.

The chain employs TRBV12-3 or TRBV12-4 and TRBJ2-2, with 8 bases lining up with TRBD2. The CDR3 has 16 amino acids. V was pared by 5 bases and J by 4 bases, with 9 bases of the junction left unmatched. The CDR3 protein is CASSPSGSPVTGELFF. CDR3 DNA: TGTGCCAGCAGTCCCAGCGGGAGTCCTGTCACCGGGGAGCTGTTTTTT.

This clonotype was seen at least ten times. The chain uses TRBV7-3 and TRBJ2-7; possible D gene TRBD2, 6 bases. The CDR3 is 14 amino acids. V was cut by 5 bases and J by 4 bases, with 15 bases left in between. CDR1 and CDR2 from the germline V gene are SGHTA and FQGTGA. The CDR3 nucleotides are TGTGCCAGCAGCCCAGAGGGACTTTCGTACGAGCAGTACTTC. Translating it yields CASSPEGLSYEQYF.

Ten or more counts support this clonotype. This rearrangement joins TRBV29-1 to TRBJ2-5; 8 positions agree with TRBD1. The CDR3 runs to 13 residues. J lost 2 bases, V lost 7 bases, and 6 bases had no gene match. Germline assignment: CDR1 SQVTM and CDR2 ANQGSEA. Here the CDR3 DNA reads TGCAGCGCCCCGGGACAGGTTCAAGAGACCCAGTACTTC. Translation: CSAPGQVQETQYF. The full variable domain, completed using reference TRBV29-1 and TRBJ2-5, is SAVISQKPSRDICQRGTSLTIQCQVDSQVTMMFWYRQQPGQSLTLIATANQGSEATYESGFVIDKFPISRPNLTFSTLTVSNMSPEDSSIYLCSAPGQVQETQYFGPGTRLLVL.

This clonotype was observed at least ten times. This rearrangement joins TRBV24-1 to TRBJ2-1, with 9 bases aligning to TRBD2. J lost 2 bases, V lost 3 bases, and 4 bases had no gene match. The CDR3 length is 16 residues. Germline V gene data show CDR1 as KGHDR and CDR2 as SFDVKD. The CDR3 sequence: CATSDPLAGAYNEQFF. In DNA form, the CDR3 reads TGTGCCACCAGTGATCCACTAGCGGGCGCCTACAATGAGCAGTTCTTC.

Ten or more counts support this clonotype. The J gene is TRBJ2-7, the V gene TRBV7-2; TRBD1 matches at 10 bases. The CDR3 loop spans 14 amino acids. Losses at the gene ends were 5 bases for V and 3 bases for J; bases not matched to a gene: 4. CDR1 is SGHTA, CDR2 FQGNSA, per germline. The chain's CDR3 is CASSKTGGFYEQYF. The DNA for the CDR3 is TGTGCCAGCAGCAAGACAGGGGGCTTCTACGAGCAGTACTTC.

This clonotype occurred many times. The chain recombines TRBV5-1 with TRBJ2-7; 8 positions match TRBD2. V lost 4 bases to trimming and J lost 9 bases; unmatched junction nucleotides: 12. Looked up from germline, CDR1 is SGHRS and CDR2 is YFSETQ. CDR3 length: 14 amino acids. In nucleotides, the CDR3 is TGCGCCAGCAGCCCATTATCCGGGAGGGCCGCGCAGTACTTC. Translating it yields CASSPLSGRAAQYF.

Only a few counts were recorded for this clonotype. This chain uses TRBV3-1 with TRBJ2-1, with 12 bases fitting TRBD2. Looked up from germline, CDR1 is LGHDT and CDR2 is YNNKEL (reference sequence). After removal of 1 base from V and 8 bases from J, the junction contained 3 bases not matched to a gene. This CDR3 spans 15 amino acids. The CDR3 spells CASSQVTSGSHEQFF. Here the CDR3 DNA reads TGTGCCAGCAGCCAAGTGACTAGCGGGAGTCATGAGCAGTTCTTC.

The chain has TRBV12-3 or TRBV12-4 and TRBJ2-2; 8 bases map to TRBD2. This CDR3 region has 15 residues. The junction had 2 bases not matched to a gene; V was cut back by 4 bases and J by 1 base. The DNA of the CDR3 is TGTGCCAGCAGTTCGACTAGCGTGAACACCGGGGAGCTGTTTTTT. It translates to CASSSTSVNTGELFF.